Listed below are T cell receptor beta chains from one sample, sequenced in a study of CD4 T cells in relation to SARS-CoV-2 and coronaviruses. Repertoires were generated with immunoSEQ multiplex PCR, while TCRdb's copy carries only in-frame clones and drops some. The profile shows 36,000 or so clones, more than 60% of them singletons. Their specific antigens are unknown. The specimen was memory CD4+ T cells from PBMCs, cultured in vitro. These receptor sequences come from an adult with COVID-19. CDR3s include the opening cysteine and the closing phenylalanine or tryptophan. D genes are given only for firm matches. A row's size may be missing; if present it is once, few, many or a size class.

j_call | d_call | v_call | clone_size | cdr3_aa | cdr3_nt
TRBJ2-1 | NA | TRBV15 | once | CATSRDEVGAYNEQFF | TGTGCCACCAGCAGAGATGAGGTTGGGGCCTACAATGAGCAGTTCTTC
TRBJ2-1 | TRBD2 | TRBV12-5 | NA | CASGQGLAGSYNEQFF | TGTGCTAGTGGACAAGGACTAGCGGGCTCCTACAATGAGCAGTTCTTC
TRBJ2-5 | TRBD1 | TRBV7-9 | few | CASSLGQGRQETQYF | TGTGCCAGCAGCTTAGGACAGGGGCGACAAGAGACCCAGTACTTC
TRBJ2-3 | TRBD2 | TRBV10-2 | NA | CASSRTSGRTDTQYF | TGCGCCAGCAGCAGAACTAGCGGGAGGACAGATACGCAGTATTTT
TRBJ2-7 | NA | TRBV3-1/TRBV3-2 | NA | CASSRDKVYYEQYF | TGTGCCAGCAGCCGCGATAAAGTCTACTACGAGCAGTACTTC
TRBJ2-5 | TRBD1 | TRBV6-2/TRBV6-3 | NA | CASSYTPGTGLSQETQYF | TGTGCCAGCAGTTACACTCCCGGGACAGGGTTGTCCCAAGAGACCCAGTACTTC
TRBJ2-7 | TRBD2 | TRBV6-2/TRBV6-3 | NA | CASSPASGYSYEQYF | TGTGCCAGCAGCCCGGCTAGCGGTTACTCCTACGAGCAGTACTTC
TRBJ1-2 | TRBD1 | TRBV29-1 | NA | CSAPRGGQGVDGYTF | TGCAGCGCCCCAAGGGGAGGACAGGGGGTCGATGGCTACACCTTC
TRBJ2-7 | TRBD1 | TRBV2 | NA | CASTQRGTGYYEQYF | TGTGCCAGCACCCAAAGGGGGACAGGGTACTACGAGCAGTACTTC
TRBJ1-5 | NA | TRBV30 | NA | CAWSKRVYQPQHF | TGTGCCTGGAGTAAAAGGGTGTATCAGCCCCAGCATTTT
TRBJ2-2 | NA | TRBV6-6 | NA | CASSLWRNTGELFF | TGTGCCAGCAGCCTTTGGCGGAACACCGGGGAGCTGTTTTTT
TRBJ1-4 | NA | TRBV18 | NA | CASSPLPGTITTNEKLFF | TGTGCCAGCTCACCACTCCCCGGGACCATCACAACTAATGAAAAACTGTTTTTT
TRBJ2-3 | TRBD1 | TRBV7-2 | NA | CASSQPTRGPGGTQYF | TGTGCCAGCAGCCAACCCACCAGGGGGCCCGGAGGTACGCAGTATTTT
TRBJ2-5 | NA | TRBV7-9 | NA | CASSLSSPRRGLRETQYF | TGTGCCAGCAGCCTATCCTCCCCCCGTCGGGGGTTAAGGGAGACCCAGTACTTC
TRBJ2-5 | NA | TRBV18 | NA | CASSQTSQETQYF | TGTGCCAGCTCACAGACAAGCCAAGAGACCCAGTACTTC
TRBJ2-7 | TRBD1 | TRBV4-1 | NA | CASSQGDSSYEQYF | TGCGCCAGCAGCCAGGGGGACAGCTCCTACGAGCAGTACTTC
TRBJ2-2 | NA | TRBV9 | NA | CASSKDGANTGELFF | TGTGCCAGCAGCAAAGACGGGGCGAACACCGGGGAGCTGTTTTTT
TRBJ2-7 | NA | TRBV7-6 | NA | CASSTGNFGSYEQYF | TGTGCCAGCAGCACAGGGAATTTCGGGTCTTACGAGCAGTACTTC
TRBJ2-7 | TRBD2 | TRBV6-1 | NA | CASSEAGTSGRVYEQYF | TGTGCCAGCAGTGAAGCGGGGACTAGCGGGAGGGTGTACGAGCAGTACTTC
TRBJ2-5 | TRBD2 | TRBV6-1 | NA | CASSVNGLAGAQETQYF | TGTGCCAGCAGTGTGAATGGACTAGCGGGAGCTCAGGAGACCCAGTACTTC
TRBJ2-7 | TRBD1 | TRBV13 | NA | CASSAGTGNEQYF | TGTGCCAGCAGCGCCGGGACAGGGAACGAGCAGTACTTC
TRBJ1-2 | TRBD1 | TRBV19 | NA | CASSQGQGDYGYTF | TGTGCCAGTAGCCAGGGACAGGGGGACTATGGCTACACCTTC
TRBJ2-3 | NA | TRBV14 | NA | CASSLGFTDTQYF | TGTGCCAGCAGCCTAGGCTTCACAGATACGCAGTATTTT